A selection of T cell receptor beta chains follows, all from one sample in a study of blood T cell repertoires in COVID-19. This table comes from immunoSEQ multiplex PCR, and its TCRdb copy is limited to in-frame clones, with some not included. The profile shows some 45,000 clones, 82% of them singletons. The material sequenced was peripheral blood. Every receptor here comes from a human donor in a cohort sampled during active COVID-19. The CDR3 runs from the conserved cysteine through the conserved F or W. Each record gives: J gene, V gene, CDR3 protein.

TRBJ2-3 | TRBV5-4 | CASSRAGGGNTDTQYF
TRBJ2-3 | TRBV6-2/TRBV6-3 | CASSGRGLAGGPDTQYF
TRBJ2-1 | TRBV18 | CASNTGAGVEQFF
TRBJ1-3 | TRBV5-5 | CASSFFSGNTIYF
TRBJ2-1 | TRBV15 | CATSRMGLAEQFF
TRBJ2-1 | TRBV4-3 | CASSQARDSVYNEQFF
TRBJ1-3 | TRBV5-1 | CASSSTGTGTGNTIYF
TRBJ1-2 | TRBV25-1 | CASSGAGGQGNYGYTF
TRBJ2-7 | TRBV28 | CASTRAGGFSYEQYF
TRBJ2-1 | TRBV7-6 | CASSLQGMVAGHEQFF
TRBJ2-3 | TRBV7-2 | CASSLGAAYTDTQYF
TRBJ2-7 | TRBV27 | CASSYPGQGDYEQYF
TRBJ2-7 | TRBV5-6 | CASSLAAGGAYEQYF
TRBJ2-1 | TRBV10-3 | CAISRLRTSSSYNEQFF
TRBJ1-5 | TRBV30 | CACNGQGLQPQHF
TRBJ2-3 | TRBV18 | CASSPRGGSSSTDTQYF
TRBJ1-1 | TRBV11-2 | CASSSRGGTNTEAFF
TRBJ2-5 | TRBV12-5 | CASGLERMETQYF
TRBJ1-1 | TRBV28 | CASSLSFMNTEAFF
TRBJ1-1 | TRBV24-1 | CATSDLKQGSEAFF
TRBJ2-3 | TRBV5-1 | CATQGHPLAGKGLHDTDTQYF
TRBJ2-5 | TRBV10-3 | CAISAGQPQETQYF
TRBJ2-7 | TRBV7-2 | CASSLGGAGRQYF
TRBJ2-1 | TRBV10-2 | CACGRGWASGSDSYNEQFF
TRBJ1-6 | TRBV6-5 | CASSYADRRNSPLHF
TRBJ2-7 | TRBV19 | CASSRGYYEQYF
TRBJ2-1 | TRBV19 | CASQVGSYNEQFF
TRBJ2-1 | TRBV9 | CASSVEGSGREQFF
TRBJ2-1 | TRBV28 | CASSRQGAGEQFF
TRBJ2-5 | TRBV7-2 | CASSPGHGETQYF
TRBJ2-7 | TRBV11-3 | CASSPPKQYF
TRBJ1-5 | TRBV6-4 | CASRLTGEGNQPQHF
TRBJ2-1 | TRBV19 | CASSLSGSLYNEQFF
TRBJ1-1 | TRBV30 | CAWSVGAAEAFF
TRBJ2-1 | TRBV28 | CASNSGGLAYNEQFF
TRBJ2-7 | TRBV5-1 | CASSPGTGINYEQYF
TRBJ1-2 | TRBV5-6 | CASSPSRDRGVYGYTF
TRBJ1-1 | TRBV6-5 | CASIRTGGAYEAFF
TRBJ2-3 | TRBV27 | CASSLFSGYTDTQYF
TRBJ2-5 | TRBV19 | CASSRGTSGRSETQYF